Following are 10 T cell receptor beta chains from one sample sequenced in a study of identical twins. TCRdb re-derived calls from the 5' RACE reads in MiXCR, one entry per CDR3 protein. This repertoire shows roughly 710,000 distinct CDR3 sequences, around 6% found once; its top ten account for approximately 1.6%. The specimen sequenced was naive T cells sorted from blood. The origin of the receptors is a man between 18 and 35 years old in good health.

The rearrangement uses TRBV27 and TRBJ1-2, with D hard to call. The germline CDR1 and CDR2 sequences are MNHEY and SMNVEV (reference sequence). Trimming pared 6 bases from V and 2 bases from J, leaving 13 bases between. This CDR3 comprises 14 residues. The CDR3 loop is CASSPSRVNYGYTF. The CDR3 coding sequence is TGTGCCAGCAGCCCGAGTCGCGTCAACTATGGCTACACCTTC.

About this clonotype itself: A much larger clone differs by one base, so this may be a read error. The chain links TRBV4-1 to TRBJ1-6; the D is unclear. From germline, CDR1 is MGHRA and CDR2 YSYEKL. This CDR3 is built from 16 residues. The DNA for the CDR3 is TGCGCCAGCAGCCAATTTGGGGTTGGAGATAATTCACCCCTCCTCTTT. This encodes CASSQFGVGDNSPLLF.

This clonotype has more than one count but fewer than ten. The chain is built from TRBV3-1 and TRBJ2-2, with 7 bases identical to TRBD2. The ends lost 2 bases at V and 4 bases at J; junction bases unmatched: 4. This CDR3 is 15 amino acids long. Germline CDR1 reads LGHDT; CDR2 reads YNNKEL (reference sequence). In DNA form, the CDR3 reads TGTGCCAGCAGCCAACCAGCGGGAATCACCGGGGAGCTGTTTTTT. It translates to CASSQPAGITGELFF.

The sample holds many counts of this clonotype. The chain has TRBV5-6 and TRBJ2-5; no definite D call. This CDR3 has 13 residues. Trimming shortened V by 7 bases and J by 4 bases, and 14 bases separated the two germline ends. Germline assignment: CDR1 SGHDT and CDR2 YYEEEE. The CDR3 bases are TGTGCCAGCTACCCGAGCTTCGCAGAGACCCAGTACTTC. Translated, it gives CASYPSFAETQYF.

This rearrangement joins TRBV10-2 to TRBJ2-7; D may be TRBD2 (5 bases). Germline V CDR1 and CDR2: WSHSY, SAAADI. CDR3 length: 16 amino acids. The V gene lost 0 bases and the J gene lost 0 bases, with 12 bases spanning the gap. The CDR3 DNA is TGCGCCAGCAGTGAGTCTGCGGGCTGGGGCTCCTACGAGCAGTACGTC. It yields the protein CASSESAGWGSYEQYV.

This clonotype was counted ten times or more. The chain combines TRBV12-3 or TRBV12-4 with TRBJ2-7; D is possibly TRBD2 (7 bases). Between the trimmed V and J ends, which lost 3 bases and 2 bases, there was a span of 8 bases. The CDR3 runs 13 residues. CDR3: CASSLGGPYEQYV. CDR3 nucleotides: TGTGCCAGCAGTTTGGGGGGGCCCTACGAGCAGTACGTC.

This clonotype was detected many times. The CDR3 spells CASSGGLVSSEQFF. CDR3 nucleotide sequence: TGTGCCAGCAGCGGGGGACTAGTCTCGAGTGAGCAGTTCTTC. V gene TRBV5-6 combines with J gene TRBJ2-1, with 8 bases aligning to TRBD2. V shed 4 bases and J 9 bases; nucleotides not matched to a gene: 9. This CDR3 comprises 14 residues. Looked up from germline, CDR1 is SGHDT and CDR2 is YYEEEE.

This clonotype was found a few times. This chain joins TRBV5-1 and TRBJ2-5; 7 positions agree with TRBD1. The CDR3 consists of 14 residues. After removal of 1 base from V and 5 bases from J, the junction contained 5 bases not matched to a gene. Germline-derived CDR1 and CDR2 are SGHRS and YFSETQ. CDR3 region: CASSLRATGETQYF. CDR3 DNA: TGCGCCAGCAGCTTGCGGGCGACAGGGGAGACCCAGTACTTC.

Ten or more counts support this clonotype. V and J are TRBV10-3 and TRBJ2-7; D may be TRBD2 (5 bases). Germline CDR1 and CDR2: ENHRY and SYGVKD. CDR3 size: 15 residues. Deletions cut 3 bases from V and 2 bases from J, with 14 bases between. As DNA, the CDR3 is TGTGCCATCAGTGACGGGCTAGCCCGGACCTACGAGCAGTACTTC. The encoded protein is CAISDGLARTYEQYF.

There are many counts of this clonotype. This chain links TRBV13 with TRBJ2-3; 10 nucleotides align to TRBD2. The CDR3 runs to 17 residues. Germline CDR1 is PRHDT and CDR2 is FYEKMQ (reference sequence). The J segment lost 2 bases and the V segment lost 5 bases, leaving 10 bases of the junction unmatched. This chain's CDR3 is CASSRGGGLADTDTQYF. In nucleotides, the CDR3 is TGTGCCAGCAGCCGGGGTGGAGGACTAGCGGACACAGATACGCAGTATTTT.